A single sample gave rise to the 22 T cell receptor beta chains below, sequenced in a study of T cells in Graves' hyperthyroidism and ophthalmopathy. From RNA transcripts, TCR beta CDR3 regions were amplified. The study used the HTBI primer set for a first-round RT-PCR of the TCR CDR3. TCRdb fed the multiplex PCR reads into MiXCR, producing one record per CDR3 protein. Found here are more than 300,000 distinct CDR3 sequences, 17% of them singletons; the top ten hold around a third. The source material was blood. These receptors were obtained from a woman under 40 with Graves' hyperthyroidism that later progressed to Graves' ophthalmopathy.

In this sample, this clonotype turned up many times. The rearrangement joins TRBV5-1 to TRBJ1-2, with D hard to call. Germline V gene lookup returns CDR1 SGHRS and CDR2 YFSETQ. V lost 0 bases and J lost 5, with 14 bases in between. The CDR3 runs 15 residues. This CDR3 is CASSLVNDIGYGYTF. Written as DNA, the CDR3 is TGCGCCAGCAGCTTGGTCAATGACATCGGGTATGGCTACACCTTC. Full variable domain (rest looked up from reference TRBV5-1 and TRBJ1-2): KAGVTQTPRYLIKTRGQQVTLSCSPISGHRSVSWYQQTPGQGLQFLFEYFSETQRNKGNFPGRFSGRQFSNSRSEMNVSTLELGDSALYLCASSLVNDIGYGYTFGSGTRLTVV.

The sample holds many counts of this clonotype. The chain is built from TRBV29-1 and TRBJ2-5; the match to TRBD2 covers 8 bases. V shed 0 bases, J shed 4 bases, and the junction held 10 bases outside the gene matches. Germline CDR1 is SQVTM and CDR2 is ANQGSEA. This CDR3 comprises 16 residues. The CDR3, as DNA: TGCAGCGTTGAAGACCTCGGCGGGCTAGCGGGAGAGACCCAGTACTTC. Its protein product is CSVEDLGGLAGETQYF.

The CDR3: CASSFEGKRSTEAFF. The CDR3 DNA follows: TGTGCCAGCAGTTTCGAGGGTAAAAGGAGCACTGAAGCTTTCTTT. The chain combines TRBV12-3 or TRBV12-4 with TRBJ1-1; D uncertain. The CDR3 covers 15 residues. V was clipped by 3 bases and J by 4 bases, with 15 bases between them.

The chain recombines TRBV6-1 with TRBJ2-3; D tentatively reads TRBD1 or TRBD2 (5 bases each). Trimming shortened V by 6 bases and J by 8 bases, and 18 bases separated the two germline ends. This CDR3 comprises 14 residues. CDR1 is MNHNS, CDR2 SASEGT, per germline. The CDR3 DNA reads TGTGCCAGCAGGCCGGGACCGAGATCCGGTACGCAGTATTTT. Its translation is CASRPGPRSGTQYF.

The J gene is TRBJ1-4, the V gene TRBV20-1; D not resolved. CDR3 length: 15 amino acids. CDR1 and CDR2 (germline): DFQATT, SNEGSKA (reference sequence). V lost 0 bases, J lost 7 bases, and 15 bases lay in between. The CDR3 coding sequence is TGCAGTGCTAGAGATTTGATGGAGGGTCCTGAAAAACTGTTTTTT. It is translated as CSARDLMEGPEKLFF.

The rearrangement joins TRBV11-2 to TRBJ2-2; no clear D. There are 13 residues in the CDR3. The V and J ends lost 0 bases and 7 bases respectively, with 6 bases between them. CDR1 is SGHAT, CDR2 FQNNGV, per germline. CDR3 sequence reads: CASSLDRNGELFF. The CDR3 coding sequence is TGTGCCAGCAGCTTAGATCGGAACGGGGAGCTGTTTTTT. The complete variable domain, with remaining parts taken from reference TRBV11-2 and TRBJ2-2, reads EAGVAQSPRYKIIEKRQSVAFWCNPISGHATLYWYQQILGQGPKLLIQFQNNGVVDDSQLPKDRFSAERLKGVDSTLKIQPAKLEDSAVYLCASSLDRNGELFFGEGSRLTVL.

This clonotype was detected ten times or more. V and J are TRBV24-1 and TRBJ2-7; D not resolved. The V end lost 3 bases, the J end lost 5 bases, and 16 bases lay between the germline ends. This CDR3 has 15 amino acids. CDR1 is KGHDR and CDR2 is SFDVKD in the germline V gene. CDR3 region: CATSDGRADPHEQYF. The CDR3, as DNA: TGTGCCACCAGTGATGGGCGTGCCGACCCCCACGAGCAGTACTTC.

V gene TRBV19 combines with J gene TRBJ1-5, with D possibly matching TRBD1 (6 bases). The CDR3 sequence is 17 residues long. V was clipped by 6 bases and J by 5 bases, with 23 bases between them. Per the germline V gene, CDR1 is LNHDA and CDR2 is SQIVND (reference sequence). CDR3 residues: CASSLSGGGNFYQPQHF. CDR3 nucleotides: TGTGCCAGTAGCCTATCGGGGGGCGGTAATTTCTATCAGCCCCAGCATTTT. Supplemented by reference TRBV19 and TRBJ1-5, the full variable domain reads DGGITQSPKYLFRKEGQNVTLSCEQNLNHDAMYWYRQDPGQGLRLIYYSQIVNDFQKGDIAEGYSVSREKKESFPLTVTSAQKNPTAFYLCASSLSGGGNFYQPQHFGDGTRLSIL.

This clonotype was seen a few times. V usage is TRBV6-4 and J usage is TRBJ2-1; either TRBD1 or TRBD2 may fit D (5 bases each). CDR3 size: 14 residues. Germline CDR1 and CDR2: MRHNA and SNTAGT. The V gene lost 6 bases and the J gene lost 6 bases, with 15 bases spanning the gap. The CDR3 region has the DNA TGTGCCAGCAGCGCCGGGACGACGGGCAATGAGCAGTTCTTC. It codes for CASSAGTTGNEQFF.

This clonotype was detected ten times or more. This chain uses TRBV12-3 or TRBV12-4 with TRBJ1-5, with D tentatively TRBD1 (6 bases). The ends were cut back, 5 bases at V and 0 bases at J, with 8 bases in the middle. The CDR3 is 14 residues long. The DNA for the CDR3 is TGTGCCAGCAGTCAACAGGGTAGCAATCAGCCCCAGCATTTT. It encodes CASSQQGSNQPQHF.

The chain uses TRBV10-2 and TRBJ2-1; D possibly corresponds to TRBD1 (5 bases). The V and J ends lost 0 bases and 1 base respectively, with 7 bases between them. The CDR3 loop spans 15 amino acids. Germline loops: CDR1 WSHSY, CDR2 SAAADI. The CDR3 sequence: CASSESGVSYNEQFF. CDR3 DNA: TGCGCCAGCAGTGAGTCAGGGGTGTCCTACAATGAGCAGTTCTTC.

This clonotype occurred many times. The chain joins TRBV19 to TRBJ1-5; D possibly corresponds to TRBD1 (6 bases). Deletions cut 4 bases from V and 3 bases from J, with 13 bases between. From germline, CDR1 is LNHDA and CDR2 SQIVND (reference sequence). The length of the CDR3 is 15 residues. This CDR3 is CASSTRTAYNQPQHF. The CDR3 bases are TGTGCCAGTAGTACCCGGACAGCCTACAATCAGCCCCAGCATTTT.

The CDR3 DNA sequence: TGTGCCAGCAGACCCGGGACAGGGGGGAACACTGAAGCTTTCTTT. It is translated as CASRPGTGGNTEAFF. V gene TRBV12-3 or TRBV12-4 combines with J gene TRBJ1-1, with 11 bases identical to TRBD1. This CDR3 is built from 15 residues. V lost 6 bases, J lost 1 base, and 4 bases stayed unmatched.

To note about this clonotype: Compared with germline, one end of the junction differs, possibly owing to a read error. The chain links TRBV6-2 or TRBV6-3 to TRBJ2-2; TRBD1 matches 10 bases. CDR1 is MNHEY and CDR2 is SVGEGT in the germline V gene. The CDR3 sequence is 14 residues long. The CDR3 sequence is CASVRTGGSGELSF. CDR3 coding DNA: TGTGCCAGCGTCCGGACAGGGGGTAGTGGGGAGCTGTCTTTT.

Only a few counts were recorded for this clonotype. This clone may be a read error of a much larger clone one base away. The V call is TRBV20-1, the J call TRBJ1-4; TRBD1 matches at 9 bases. Germline lookup yields CDR1 DFQATT and CDR2 SNEGSKA (reference sequence). With 6 bases clipped from V and 8 bases from J, the junction kept 10 bases outside the gene matches. This CDR3 contains 14 residues. CDR3 DNA sequence: TGCAGTGCGAATCCCGGGACAGGGCGAGAAAAACTGTTTTTT. Protein sequence: CSANPGTGREKLFF.

This clonotype was recorded at least ten times. The V call is TRBV27, the J call TRBJ1-1; 9 bases are shared with TRBD1. The J segment lost 6 bases and the V segment lost 3 bases, leaving 17 bases of the junction unmatched. This CDR3 comprises 18 residues. From germline, CDR1 is MNHEY and CDR2 SMNVEV (reference sequence). CDR3 residues: CASSFRAPDRGVLAEAFF. The CDR3 coding sequence is TGTGCCAGCAGTTTTAGGGCGCCGGACAGGGGTGTTTTGGCTGAAGCTTTCTTT.

This chain connects TRBV4-2 to TRBJ2-5; unclear D gene. This CDR3 is 16 amino acids long. Trimming removed 1 base from V and 1 base from J, with 13 bases in between. Looked up from germline, CDR1 is LGHNA and CDR2 is YNFKEQ. CDR3 protein: CASSQGWNFVQETQYF. The CDR3 nucleotides are TGTGCCAGCAGCCAAGGTTGGAATTTTGTCCAAGAGACCCAGTACTTC.

In its sample, this clonotype was seen a few times. V and J are TRBV29-1 and TRBJ1-1; possible D gene TRBD1, 5 bases. Germline V CDR1 and CDR2: SQVTM, ANQGSEA. V was trimmed by 4 bases and J by 4 bases, leaving 16 bases between them. The CDR3 has 14 amino acids. CDR3 protein: CSVALSGGFTEAFF. In nucleotides, the CDR3 is TGCAGCGTTGCCCTCTCTGGGGGTTTCACTGAAGCTTTCTTT.

This clonotype came up many times. The chain couples TRBV6-6 to TRBJ2-3, with D unresolved. The CDR3 runs to 15 residues. Germline V gene data show CDR1 as MNHNY and CDR2 as SVGAGI (reference sequence). V lost 2 bases and J 0 bases, leaving 9 bases between the germline ends. The CDR3 nucleotides are TGTGCCAGCAGTTACCGTGCCACTAGCACAGATACGCAGTATTTT. As protein: CASSYRATSTDTQYF.

This clonotype occurred many times. The V gene is TRBV28, the J gene TRBJ2-7; 9 nucleotides align to TRBD2. Germline V CDR1 and CDR2: MDHEN, SYDVKM. V shed 5 bases and J 4 bases; nucleotides not matched to a gene: 12. The CDR3 runs 16 residues. The CDR3 reads CASSIMAGGRIYEQYF. In nucleotides, the CDR3 is TGTGCCAGCAGTATAATGGCGGGGGGGCGTATTTACGAGCAGTACTTC. Drawing the rest from reference TRBV28 and TRBJ2-7, the complete variable domain is DVKVTQSSRYLVKRTGEKVFLECVQDMDHENMFWYRQDPGLGLRLIYFSYDVKMKEKGDIPEGYSVSREKKERFSLILESASTNQTSMYLCASSIMAGGRIYEQYFGPGTRLTVT.

This clonotype was seen ten or more times. The chain employs TRBV12-3 or TRBV12-4 and TRBJ1-1; D is perhaps TRBD1 (5 bases). V was cut by 3 bases and J by 7 bases, with 18 bases left in between. The CDR3 runs to 15 residues. CDR3 sequence: CASSLGRRQIFEAFF. In DNA form, the CDR3 reads TGTGCCAGCAGTTTGGGCAGGCGACAGATCTTTGAAGCTTTCTTT.

This clonotype was observed many times. This rearrangement joins TRBV5-1 to TRBJ2-1, with D perhaps TRBD1 (6 bases). Germline V CDR1 and CDR2: SGHRS, YFSETQ. V dropped 4 bases and J dropped 7 bases, with 21 bases sitting between them. The CDR3 is 16 residues long. Here the CDR3 reads CASSPGWTAGDNEQFF. The CDR3 coding sequence is TGCGCCAGCAGCCCAGGATGGACGGCAGGGGATAATGAGCAGTTCTTC.